This T cell receptor beta chain was identified during a study of shared clonotypes between healthy human individuals. Study results and limitations: Relative to clonotypes present in all four donors, those not shared had lower generation probabilities.

The study ran the assay at deep level. Authors' data handling: With immunoSEQ giving junction-only sequences and no quality scores, filtering differed. Clones were read by immunoSEQ multiplex PCR, and TCRdb kept only the in-frame ones, dropping some. The V and J calls and clone size are taken from that table; D and trimming were inferred from the DNA. The table lists about 1 million clones, approximately 78% of them singletons. The germline gives CDR1 SGDLS, CDR2 YYNGEE. The CDR3 spans 15 residues. J was trimmed by 9 bases and V by 0 bases; bases with no gene match: 2. This clone was counted only a few times. Its antigen is undetermined.

This clonotype was obtained from a man in his late teens or twenties in good health. Some clones in this sample may be carry-over from other donors' samples. Input material: memory CD4+ T cells from PBMCs. Subset defined: CD45RA-negative fraction. This sequence joins TRBV9 and TRBJ2-1; 14 bases line up with TRBD2. The CDR3 loop reads CASSVATSGGVEQFF. In DNA form, the CDR3 reads TGTGCCAGCAGCGTAGCGACTAGCGGGGGGGTTGAGCAGTTCTTC.